Listed below are T cell receptor beta chains from one sample, sequenced in a study of shared clonotypes between healthy human individuals. Repertoires were generated with immunoSEQ multiplex PCR, while TCRdb's copy carries only in-frame clones and drops some. The repertoire holds about 980,000 clones, with more than 75% as singletons. Specimen: memory CD4+ T cells sorted from blood. The receptors here all came from a man between 18 and 35 years old in good health. Each CDR3 is given with its conserved first and last residue.

v_gene	j_gene	CDR3aa
TRBV30	TRBJ2-7	CAWKGDLDEQYF
TRBV18	TRBJ1-1	CASSRVDAGGTEAFF
TRBV28	TRBJ2-7	CASRLSGTSYEQYF
TRBV5-3	TRBJ2-3	CARMGAGSPNTQYF
TRBV5-6	TRBJ2-7	CASSRPGDSYEQYF
TRBV5-1	TRBJ1-2	CASSRDGTNYGYTF
TRBV30	TRBJ2-5	CAWTGAYQETQYF
TRBV2	TRBJ2-7	CASSEVGYSEQYF
TRBV4-3	TRBJ1-6	CASSQDAGGGNSPLHF
TRBV5-1	TRBJ1-1	CASSLSTGLQGTEAFF
TRBV19	TRBJ1-4	CASSIAGQPNEKLFF
TRBV19	TRBJ2-7	CASSGGSSGGMGYEQYF
TRBV2	TRBJ2-2	CASSYRGGPGELFF